Listed here are 25 T cell receptor beta chains from one sample, sequenced in a study of blood T cell repertoires in COVID-19. Sequencing was performed with immunoSEQ multiplex PCR; in TCRdb, only in-frame clones are kept and a portion is missing. The sample contains about 210,000 clones, around 85% of which appear only once. Sequenced: PBMCs or T cells enriched from blood (not recorded which). These receptors were taken from a man aged 35 to 55 who had recovered from COVID-19.

CDR3 nucleotide sequence: TGCGCCAGCAGCCAAGCAAAGACAAACAATCAGCCCCAGCATTTT. The encoded protein is CASSQAKTNNQPQHF. This chain connects TRBV4-1 to TRBJ1-5; D gene ambiguous. CDR1 is MGHRA, CDR2 YSYEKL, per germline. The CDR3 is 15 residues long. V was trimmed by 1 base and J by 3 bases, leaving 10 bases between them.

There are a few counts of this clone. The chain carries TRBV7-9 and TRBJ1-1; TRBD1 might be the D (5 bases). CDR1 and CDR2 from the germline V gene are SEHNR and FQNEAQ (reference sequence). The CDR3 consists of 13 residues. V gave up 6 bases and J gave up 1 base, with 9 bases separating them. CDR3: CASSTGPNTEAFF. The CDR3 DNA follows: TGTGCCAGCAGTACAGGTCCGAACACTGAAGCTTTCTTT. Full variable domain (remainder filled in from reference TRBV7-9 and TRBJ1-1): DTGVSQNPRHKITKRGQNVTFRCDPISEHNRLYWYRQTLGQGPEFLTYFQNEAQLEKSRLLSDRFSAERPKGSFSTLEIQRTEQGDSAMYLCASSTGPNTEAFFGQGTRLTVV.

V and J are TRBV7-9 and TRBJ2-7, with D possibly TRBD2 on 5 matching bases. The germline V gene encodes CDR1 SEHNR and CDR2 FQNEAQ (reference sequence). The CDR3 totals 15 residues. The V end was cut by 5 bases, the J end by 0 bases, with 14 bases between. This CDR3 is CASSPISSNSYEQYF. The CDR3 DNA reads TGTGCCAGCAGCCCCATTTCTAGCAACTCCTACGAGCAGTACTTC. Drawing the rest from reference TRBV7-9 and TRBJ2-7, the complete variable domain is DTGVSQNPRHKITKRGQNVTFRCDPISEHNRLYWYRQTLGQGPEFLTYFQNEAQLEKSRLLSDRFSAERPKGSFSTLEIQRTEQGDSAMYLCASSPISSNSYEQYFGPGTRLTVT.

This clone was recorded only once. The chain employs TRBV25-1 and TRBJ1-5, with D maybe TRBD1 (6 bases). This CDR3 region has 13 residues. Trimming cost V 6 bases and J 2 bases, with 8 bases left between them. Germline CDR1 is MGHDK and CDR2 is SYGVNS. In DNA form, the CDR3 reads TGTGCCAGCAGCAGGGGAGGCAATCAGCCCCAGCATTTT. Its protein product is CASSRGGNQPQHF.

The sample holds many counts of this clone. V and J are TRBV3-1 (or the pseudogene TRBV3-2) and TRBJ2-1; 9 nucleotides line up with TRBD2. This CDR3 region has 16 residues. The J segment lost 2 bases and the V segment lost 3 bases, leaving 5 bases of the junction unmatched. Germline lookup yields CDR1 LGHDT and CDR2 YNNKEL (reference sequence). The CDR3 bases are TGTGCCAGCAGCCACATTAGCGGGAGCCCCTACAATGAGCAGTTCTTC. Residues: CASSHISGSPYNEQFF.

This clone was observed a few times. The genes are TRBV27 and TRBJ1-5; 7 bases are a match to TRBD1. Germline V gene data show CDR1 as MNHEY and CDR2 as SMNVEV (reference sequence). The J segment lost 2 bases and the V segment lost 5 bases, leaving 6 bases of the junction unmatched. This CDR3 region has 15 residues. CDR3 in DNA: TGTGCCAGCAGTCACAGGGGTAGCGGCAATCAGCCCCAGCATTTT. Encoded protein: CASSHRGSGNQPQHF.

The chain's CDR3 is CASSFLIGTEAFF. The CDR3, as DNA: TGTGCCAGCAGTTTTTTGATCGGCACTGAAGCTTTCTTT. The chain carries TRBV27 and TRBJ1-1, with unresolved D. From germline, CDR1 is MNHEY and CDR2 SMNVEV (reference sequence). Between the trimmed V and J ends, which lost 3 bases and 4 bases, there was a span of 9 bases. This CDR3 region has 13 residues.

The genes are TRBV7-3 and TRBJ1-6; 8 bases line up with TRBD1. The CDR3 totals 14 residues. Germline trimming cut 4 bases from V and 9 bases from J; bases unmatched to any gene: 5. The V gene's germline CDR1 is SGHTA and CDR2 FQGTGA. Here the CDR3 reads CASSYGQGGSPLHF. CDR3 DNA sequence: TGTGCCAGCAGCTATGGACAGGGAGGTTCACCCCTCCACTTT.

The CDR3 protein is CASSARVQTRADSPLHF. CDR3 in DNA: TGTGCCAGTAGTGCCCGGGTCCAAACCAGGGCGGATTCACCCCTCCACTTT. The J gene is TRBJ1-6, the V gene TRBV19; D is possibly TRBD1 (5 bases). Deletions cut 5 bases from V and 8 bases from J, with 22 bases between. Germline CDR1 reads LNHDA; CDR2 reads SQIVND (reference sequence). This CDR3 has 17 amino acids.

The chain has TRBV7-9 and TRBJ1-5; D gene ambiguous. The length of the CDR3 is 15 residues. CDR1 is SEHNR, CDR2 FQNEAQ, per germline (reference sequence). Trimming shortened V by 4 bases and J by 0 bases, and 10 bases separated the two germline ends. The CDR3 nucleotides are TGTGCCAGCAGCTCGACGGAGTATAGCAATCAGCCCCAGCATTTT. Its translation: CASSSTEYSNQPQHF.

The rearrangement links TRBV7-2 to TRBJ2-7; 8 bases are a match to TRBD2. Losses at the gene ends were 1 base for V and 2 bases for J; bases not matched to a gene: 4. Germline CDR1 is SGHTA and CDR2 is FQGNSA. The CDR3 loop spans 15 amino acids. The CDR3 nucleotides are TGTGCCAGCAGCTTAGGGTTAGCGGGGACCTACGAGCAGTACTTC. Its protein product is CASSLGLAGTYEQYF.

The V gene is TRBV5-1, the J gene TRBJ2-1; 8 nucleotides agree with TRBD1. With 4 bases clipped from V and 5 bases from J, the junction kept 14 bases outside the gene matches. There are 17 residues in the CDR3. Germline CDR1 reads SGHRS; CDR2 reads YFSETQ. The CDR3 loop is CASSKGATGGAHNEQFF. The CDR3 region has the DNA TGCGCCAGCAGCAAGGGAGCTACAGGGGGTGCACACAATGAGCAGTTCTTC.

The rearrangement links TRBV7-9 to TRBJ1-1, with TRBD1 identical over 7 bases. Germline V gene data show CDR1 as SEHNR and CDR2 as FQNEAQ (reference sequence). This CDR3 spans 19 amino acids. J gave up 3 bases and V 4 bases, and 20 bases lay outside the gene matches. CDR3 sequence reads: CASSSTLLTGVELDTEAFF. For the CDR3, the DNA is TGTGCCAGCAGCTCAACACTCCTAACAGGGGTAGAATTGGACACTGAAGCTTTCTTT. The whole variable domain, remainder taken from reference TRBV7-9 and TRBJ1-1, is DTGVSQNPRHKITKRGQNVTFRCDPISEHNRLYWYRQTLGQGPEFLTYFQNEAQLEKSRLLSDRFSAERPKGSFSTLEIQRTEQGDSAMYLCASSSTLLTGVELDTEAFFGQGTRLTVV.

Remarks on this clone: The germline gene is not matched at one end of the junction; a read error may be the cause. V usage is TRBV30 and J usage is TRBJ1-2; D remains ambiguous. Germline V gene data show CDR1 as GTSNPN and CDR2 as SVGIG (reference sequence). The CDR3 has 12 residues. The CDR3 protein is CAWSASDYGYTF. CDR3 DNA: TGTGCCTGGAGTGCCTCCGACTACGGCTACACCTTC.

The rearrangement joins TRBV5-6 to TRBJ1-1; weak D call: TRBD1 (5 bases). Germline assignment: CDR1 SGHDT and CDR2 YYEEEE. Deletions cut 4 bases from V and 4 bases from J, with 20 bases between. The CDR3 is 16 amino acids. The CDR3 nucleotides are TGTGCCAGCAGCATGACCTTCTGGGGGGGTGGCACTGAAGCTTTCTTT. It yields the protein CASSMTFWGGGTEAFF. The full variable domain, completed using reference TRBV5-6 and TRBJ1-1, is DAGVTQSPTHLIKTRGQQVTLRCSPKSGHDTVSWYQQALGQGPQFIFQYYEEEERQRGNFPDRFSGHQFPNYSSELNVNALLLGDSALYLCASSMTFWGGGTEAFFGQGTRLTVV.

As to this clone: One junction end disagrees with the germline gene, perhaps due to a read error. The CDR3 DNA is TGTGCCAGCAGGGAAGACAGGGGGCATCAGCCCCAGCATTTT. Protein: CASREDRGHQPQHF. The chain is built from TRBV2 and TRBJ1-5; 10 bases fit TRBD1. This CDR3 has 14 residues. CDR1 and CDR2 (germline): SNHLY, FYNNEI.

V usage is TRBV13 and J usage is TRBJ2-1; TRBD2 aligns across 15 bases. CDR3 length equals 17 residues. The junction had 8 bases not matched to a gene; V was cut back by 5 bases and J by 6 bases. Germline CDR1 PRHDT, CDR2 FYEKMQ (reference sequence). The CDR3, as DNA: TGTGCCAGCAGCCAGGGACTAGCGGGAGGAATTGGCAATGAGCAGTTCTTC. Translating it yields CASSQGLAGGIGNEQFF.

CDR3 sequence reads: CASSLPARFLEAFF. DNA for the CDR3: TGTGCCAGCAGTCTACCAGCGAGATTCCTTGAAGCTTTCTTT. This chain links TRBV28 with TRBJ1-1, with D hard to call. V gave up 5 bases and J gave up 7 bases, with 17 bases separating them. The CDR3 has 14 amino acids. Germline CDR1 MDHEN, CDR2 SYDVKM. Together with reference TRBV28 and TRBJ1-1, the CDR3 gives the full variable domain: DVKVTQSSRYLVKRTGEKVFLECVQDMDHENMFWYRQDPGLGLRLIYFSYDVKMKEKGDIPEGYSVSREKKERFSLILESASTNQTSMYLCASSLPARFLEAFFGQGTRLTVV.

The chain uses TRBV7-6 and TRBJ2-1, with 8 bases lining up with TRBD2. The length of the CDR3 is 16 residues. Germline V gene data show CDR1 as SGHVS and CDR2 as FNYEAQ. V lost 1 base to trimming and J lost 5 bases; unmatched junction nucleotides: 7. As DNA, the CDR3 is TGTGCCAGCAGCTTAGTTAGCCAGCGGGGGAACAATGAGCAGTTCTTC. It yields the protein CASSLVSQRGNNEQFF.

This clone has more than one count but fewer than ten. This chain joins TRBV19 and TRBJ1-4; a possible D gene is TRBD1 (6 bases). Deletions cut 1 base from V and 8 bases from J, with 17 bases between. The CDR3 runs 16 residues. Germline CDR1 LNHDA, CDR2 SQIVND (reference sequence). The CDR3 region is CASSIGSSTGAEKLFF. The CDR3 coding sequence is TGTGCCAGTAGTATAGGATCCTCGACAGGCGCGGAAAAACTGTTTTTT.

The CDR3 nucleotides are TGTGCCAGCAGCACAACCGGGACACCCAACCCCTACGAGCAGTACTTC. It specifies CASSTTGTPNPYEQYF. J is TRBJ2-7 and V is TRBV13; possibly TRBD1 for D (6 bases). The germline CDR1 and CDR2 sequences are PRHDT and FYEKMQ (reference sequence). The CDR3 runs to 16 residues. Between the trimmed V and J ends, which lost 5 bases and 2 bases, there was a span of 19 bases.

The chain combines TRBV5-4 with TRBJ2-1; 11 nucleotides agree with TRBD2. This CDR3 spans 16 amino acids. From germline, CDR1 is SGHNT and CDR2 YYREEE (reference sequence). J lost 8 bases, V lost 4 bases, and 11 bases had no gene match. Here the CDR3 reads CASSPTPTSGIDEQFF. The CDR3, as DNA: TGTGCCAGCAGCCCCACCCCGACTAGCGGGATCGATGAGCAGTTCTTC. The whole variable domain, filled in from reference TRBV5-4 and TRBJ2-1, reads ETGVTQSPTHLIKTRGQQVTLRCSSQSGHNTVSWYQQALGQGPQFIFQYYREEENGRGNFPPRFSGLQFPNYSSELNVNALELDDSALYLCASSPTPTSGIDEQFFGPGTRLTVL.

J is TRBJ1-2 and V is TRBV28, with D unclear. The V and J ends lost 2 bases and 0 bases respectively, with 10 bases between them. Germline CDR1 reads MDHEN; CDR2 reads SYDVKM. CDR3 length: 15 amino acids. CDR3 in DNA: TGTGCCAGCAGTTTACTATCAGGTACTAACTATGGCTACACCTTC. The encoded protein is CASSLLSGTNYGYTF.

This clone was seen only once. The chain couples TRBV28 to TRBJ2-5, with 7 nucleotides matching TRBD1. CDR1 MDHEN and CDR2 SYDVKM come from the germline V gene. Unmatched junction bases numbered 16, after V lost 4 bases and J lost 2 bases. The CDR3 runs 18 residues. The CDR3 sequence is CASSWGAGTAFVQETQYF. The CDR3 nucleotides are TGTGCCAGCAGTTGGGGAGCTGGGACAGCATTCGTTCAAGAGACCCAGTACTTC. The whole variable domain, remainder taken from reference TRBV28 and TRBJ2-5, is DVKVTQSSRYLVKRTGEKVFLECVQDMDHENMFWYRQDPGLGLRLIYFSYDVKMKEKGDIPEGYSVSREKKERFSLILESASTNQTSMYLCASSWGAGTAFVQETQYFGPGTRLLVL.

The chain recombines TRBV3-1 (or the pseudogene TRBV3-2) with TRBJ1-3, with D uncertain. Germline V lookup: CDR1 LGHDT, CDR2 YNNKEL (reference sequence). Trimming took 0 bases from V and 3 from J, leaving 6 bases between them. The CDR3 has 14 residues. The CDR3 reads CASSQDHFGNTIYF. The DNA for the CDR3 is TGTGCCAGCAGCCAAGATCACTTTGGAAACACCATATATTTT.